A single TCR beta chain is shown here with its context. Its antigen is unidentified. Libraries were prepared by immunoSEQ multiplex PCR; TCRdb keeps only in-frame clonotypes and omits some of them. The table has approximately 150,000 clones, almost 90% seen once. The data stem from a study of T cell responses to AZD1222 COVID-19 vaccine. Germline V gene lookup returns CDR1 LNHNV and CDR2 YYDKDF (reference sequence). Trimming took off 0 bases at V and 3 bases at J, with 12 bases between the two ends. The CDR3 loop spans 17 amino acids. Whole-study findings and limits: Spike regions recognized by vaccine-associated CD4 TCRs spanned the protein, led by 160-218 and 743-854.

This rearrangement joins TRBV15 to TRBJ2-6; a possible D gene is TRBD2 (6 bases). This receptor was taken from an adult who received the AZD1222 COVID-19 vaccine. The source material was peripheral blood, sampled 28 days after the second AZD1222 dose. The CDR3: CATSREGGGFGANVLTF. As DNA, the CDR3 is TGTGCCACCAGCAGAGAGGGAGGCGGGTTTGGGGCCAACGTCCTGACTTTC.